This T cell receptor (beta chain) was sequenced in a study of cytomegalovirus exposure and HLA in healthy donors. PCR used 60 Vbeta primers and 13 Jbeta primers. Libraries were prepared by immunoSEQ multiplex PCR; TCRdb keeps only in-frame clonotypes and omits some of them. The table gives 60,000 to 65,000 clones; the top ten clones make up about 3.5% of it. The study, taken as a whole, reports: The classifier was said to identify cytomegalovirus status with high specificity and sensitivity. Data from an earlier analysis indicated that most TCR beta V segments were productive either about 90% or about 30% of the time.

Donors counted as nominally healthy when sampled, yet unrecorded immune exposures were likely. From germline, CDR1 is LNHNV and CDR2 YYDKDF (reference sequence). This CDR3 region has 16 residues. V shed 6 bases and J shed 3 bases, with 20 bases lying between them. In regard to this clone: The antigen remains undetermined.

The TCR comes from a woman under 30 in good health and CMV-seronegative. Material for sequencing was PBMCs. The rearrangement joins TRBV15 to TRBJ1-1; tentative D call: TRBD1 (5 bases). The CDR3 DNA follows: TGTGCCACCAGGGAGGATAGGGGAGGCCTGGACACTGAAGCTTTCTTT. Amino acid sequence: CATREDRGGLDTEAFF.